This is a list of T cell receptor beta chains from one sample in a study of a mutant IDH1 vaccine in newly diagnosed glioma. Using immunoSEQ multiplex PCR, the repertoire was profiled, and TCRdb retains in-frame clones only, with some absent. Of tens of thousands of clones listed, roughly four fifths are singletons. These TCRs are of unknown antigen specificity. The source material was PBMCs, sampled from a glioma patient whose treatment included an IDH1 peptide vaccine. These receptor sequences come from a man in his thirties or forties with glioma. Both conserved end residues are part of each CDR3. Clone sizes are given selectively: once, few, many, or a class where the clone is expanded.

v_call	j_call	clone_size	cdr3_aa
TRBV5-1	TRBJ2-1	few	CASSRGSPYNEQFF
TRBV7-9	TRBJ1-1	few	CASRPGRATEAFF
TRBV7-2	TRBJ2-3	-	CASSFNQRTDTQYF
TRBV29-1	TRBJ1-1	few	CSVEDPPTEAFF
TRBV7-8	TRBJ2-4	-	CASSLGVSFPGGALVKNIQYF
TRBV13	TRBJ2-7	-	CASSSREQGTSLEQYF
TRBV5-1	TRBJ2-5	-	CASSLDTRGAQYF
TRBV19	TRBJ1-5	-	CASSAGLPNQPQHF
TRBV29-1	TRBJ1-6	-	CSVATGNNSPLHF
TRBV2	TRBJ2-7	-	CASSDLARATYEQYF
TRBV27	TRBJ2-1	-	CASRSYNEQFF
TRBV5-6	TRBJ2-1	-	CASRGTANWNEQFF
TRBV5-1	TRBJ2-7	once	CASSSQPGQGAYEQYF
TRBV11-3	TRBJ2-4	few	CASSLGPQNIQYF
TRBV10-1	TRBJ2-2	-	CASRRDSRTGELFF
TRBV4-1	TRBJ2-1	-	CASSQPGRGRNNEQFF
TRBV19	TRBJ2-7	-	CASSKPGQSSYEQYF
TRBV6-1	TRBJ1-1	-	CASSEIYRDNRAEAFF
TRBV4-1	TRBJ2-4	once	CASSQGPSVDIQYF
TRBV18	TRBJ2-1	-	CASSPPPGGQINEQFF
TRBV6-6	TRBJ1-6	-	CASSTSHRTKAKGLHF
TRBV9	TRBJ1-6	-	CASSVVGENSPLHF
TRBV5-1	TRBJ1-2	-	CASSSDLEIIHGYTF
TRBV4-1	TRBJ2-3	once	CASSPQVGLTDTQYF
TRBV7-9	TRBJ1-4	-	CASSLGQGGEKLFF
TRBV19	TRBJ2-1	-	CASNPDGQSPPVSYNEQFF
TRBV7-8	TRBJ2-3	-	CASSRHSDTQYF
TRBV5-5	TRBJ1-1	-	CASSRRGGGDTEAFF
TRBV19	TRBJ1-1	-	CASSTQGYTETEAFF
TRBV5-6	TRBJ2-3	once	CASSLPGRTDTQYF
TRBV2	TRBJ2-3	-	CASRGLRGLTDTQYF
TRBV7-2	TRBJ2-1	-	CASSYYLTNEQFF
TRBV9	TRBJ2-5	-	CASSPHRVEETQYF
TRBV9	TRBJ1-6	-	CASSVGQYNSPLHF
TRBV6-1	TRBJ1-6	-	CASSDRRGSYNSPLHF
TRBV18	TRBJ1-1	-	CASSPHKHLNTEAFF
TRBV5-8	TRBJ1-5	-	CASSLGQGVLSNQPQHF
TRBV6-5	TRBJ1-1	-	CASSYMANTEAFF
TRBV19	TRBJ2-1	-	CASSPIAGGRHEQFF
TRBV18	TRBJ2-7	-	CASSPSPTGMISYEQYF
TRBV27	TRBJ2-3	few	CASSFRLADTQYF
TRBV29-1	TRBJ1-1	few	CSVRVQPEAFF
TRBV6-6	TRBJ2-2	-	CASSAAREPNTGELFF
TRBV7-8	TRBJ1-3	-	CASSLDEGRGTIYF
TRBV15	TRBJ1-5	few	CATSRGTGGSNQPQHF
TRBV11-2	TRBJ2-7	-	CASSSGIYEQYF
TRBV5-1	TRBJ1-6	-	CASSLVGRESPLHF
TRBV5-1	TRBJ1-1	-	CASSLRDRGNTEAFF
TRBV12-5	TRBJ2-2	-	CASGLIPSPDGTGELFF
TRBV14	TRBJ2-7	-	CASSLYLGAYEQYF
TRBV5-5	TRBJ1-1	few	CASSRQGPTEAFF
TRBV5-8	TRBJ1-2	-	CASSSGTGVNRDGYTF
TRBV5-1	TRBJ2-1	-	CASSLFLQGTHEQFF
TRBV6-5	TRBJ1-2	-	CASSYLFAGDAGYTF